This T cell receptor beta chain was profiled in a study of shared clonotypes between healthy human individuals. Study-wide background: Donors were a couple of women and a few men aged 18 to 49. Three plates each covered CD4 naive and memory; CD8 naive two, CD8 memory one.

This clone is a singleton in its sample. Memory CD4+ cells were the fraction left after CD45RA+ naive selection. CDR1 is SGDLS, CDR2 YYNGEE, per germline. V gave up 4 bases and J gave up 8 bases; unmatched junction bases: 7. CDR3 length: 13 amino acids. Study processing details: Junction-only sequences without quality scores came from ImmunoSEQ, so filtering differed. The protocol was immunoSEQ multiplex PCR, while the TCRdb copy is restricted to in-frame clones and leaves out a portion. Clonal size and the V and J genes are those of that table, whereas D and trimming came from the DNA. The sample holds 2.3 million or so clones, approximately 93% seen once.

This TCR was recovered from a man aged 18 to 29 in good health. Some clones in this sample may be carry-over from other donors' samples. Sequenced sample: naive CD4+ T cells from PBMCs. This sample's subset: CD45RA+ positively selected. This chain uses TRBV9 with TRBJ1-2, with 8 bases that match TRBD1. The CDR3 is CASSSGQGDGYTF. DNA of the CDR3: TGTGCCAGCAGCTCAGGACAGGGAGACGGCTACACCTTC.